What follows describes a single T cell receptor (beta chain). This sample is drawn from a study of siplizumab effects on memory and regulatory T cells. The table came from immunoSEQ multiplex PCR; TCRdb's copy has only in-frame clones and leaves some out. The sample includes approximately 100,000 clones, 92% seen only once; the top ten take around 13%. CDR3 length equals 16 residues. Germline V gene lookup returns CDR1 SEHNR and CDR2 FQNEAQ (reference sequence). The V gene end was trimmed by 6 bases and the J gene end by 1 base; junction bases not matched to a gene: 7. Sequencing used non-Treg CD4+ T cells sorted from blood. The chain couples TRBV7-9 to TRBJ2-2; 8 positions agree with TRBD1. The source of this sequence is a human donor in good health. The CDR3 nucleotides are TGTGCCAGCAGTCTCCCTGGGACAGGGAACACCGGGGAGCTGTTTTTT. The encoded protein is CASSLPGTGNTGELFF.